The 30 T cell receptor beta chains below come from one sample, sequenced in a study of Ad26.COV2.S vaccination and SARS-CoV-2 variants. Some clones are missing from TCRdb's copy, which holds only in-frame ones; the method was immunoSEQ multiplex PCR. The sample carries over 130,000 clones, 86% recorded once. Sequences were derived from peripheral blood, sampled after recovery from COVID-19. These receptors all stem from a human donor who had recovered from COVID-19.

This clone was seen a handful of times. The rearrangement links TRBV6-2 or TRBV6-3 to TRBJ1-4; no firm D call. The germline V and J ends were trimmed by 2 bases and 6 bases, with 4 bases remaining between them. The germline CDR1 and CDR2 sequences are MNHEY and SVGEGT. The CDR3 runs 12 residues. The CDR3 spells CASSYRYEKLFF. CDR3 nucleotides: TGTGCCAGCAGTTACCGTTATGAAAAACTGTTTTTT.

This clone was counted a single time. The genes are TRBV5-1 and TRBJ1-5, with 9 positions matching TRBD1. CDR3 length: 14 amino acids. Germline V gives CDR1 SGHRS, CDR2 YFSETQ. J was trimmed by 6 bases and V by 3 bases; bases with no gene match: 4. For the CDR3, the DNA is TGCGCCAGCAGCTCGGGACAGGGTGGTCAGCCCCAGCATTTT. Amino acid sequence: CASSSGQGGQPQHF.

The chain's CDR3 is CASSYDTQYF. In DNA, the CDR3 is TGTGCCAGCAGCTATGATACGCAGTATTTT. V is TRBV11-2 and J is TRBJ2-3; D is unclear. CDR3 size: 10 residues. V was pared by 4 bases and J by 6 bases, with 2 bases between. Per germline, CDR1 SGHAT and CDR2 FQNNGV.

The rearrangement uses TRBV6-6 and TRBJ1-1, with D perhaps TRBD1 (6 bases). Germline CDR1 MNHNY, CDR2 SVGAGI (reference sequence). Trimming removed 6 bases at V and 0 bases at J, with 17 bases between. The CDR3 totals 16 residues. The CDR3 DNA reads TGTGCCAGCAGCGCAACAGGGCTTCGGGTGAACACTGAAGCTTTCTTT. This sequence encodes CASSATGLRVNTEAFF.

The chain has TRBV3-1 (or the pseudogene TRBV3-2) and TRBJ1-6; D possibly corresponds to TRBD1 (6 bases). This CDR3 spans 15 amino acids. Germline V gene data show CDR1 as LGHDT and CDR2 as YNNKEL (reference sequence). The V end was cut by 1 base, the J end by 5 bases, with 9 bases between. The DNA for the CDR3 is TGTGCCAGCAGCCAAGTTCCAGGGGATAATTCACCCCTCCACTTT. Translation: CASSQVPGDNSPLHF.

This chain uses TRBV12-2 with TRBJ2-5. TRBV12-2 is termed a pseudogene. The CDR3 has 18 residues. The CDR3, as DNA: TGTGCAAGTCGCTTAGGAGTGTGTGCGATGTCGGAACAAGAGACCCAGTACTTC. This translates into CASRLGVCAMSEQETQYF.

The V and J genes are TRBV19 and TRBJ2-7; D may be TRBD1 (6 bases). The CDR3 has 14 residues. Germline lookup yields CDR1 LNHDA and CDR2 SQIVND (reference sequence). Trimming shortened V by 7 bases and J by 3 bases, and 16 bases separated the two germline ends. The CDR3 sequence: CASTYSTGLYEQYF. CDR3 in DNA: TGTGCCAGTACCTACTCTACAGGGCTCTACGAGCAGTACTTC.

The rearrangement uses TRBV15 and TRBJ2-7; 8 positions match TRBD2. The CDR3 sequence is 15 residues long. In germline, CDR1 is LNHNV, CDR2 YYDKDF (reference sequence). V lost 4 bases to trimming and J lost 4 bases; unmatched junction nucleotides: 9. CDR3 in amino acids: CATSKTKLAVYEQYF. In DNA, the CDR3 is TGTGCCACCAGCAAGACGAAACTAGCGGTATACGAGCAGTACTTC.

The rearrangement uses TRBV9 and TRBJ1-1; the D is unclear. The CDR3 totals 15 residues. The germline V gene encodes CDR1 SGDLS and CDR2 YYNGEE. V was pared by 2 bases and J by 3 bases, with 14 bases between. The DNA of the CDR3 is TGTGCCAGCAGCGTGGATTGGACTTCATACACTGAAGCTTTCTTT. Amino acid sequence: CASSVDWTSYTEAFF. Drawing the rest from reference TRBV9 and TRBJ1-1, the complete variable domain is DSGVTQTPKHLITATGQRVTLRCSPRSGDLSVYWYQQSLDQGLQFLIQYYNGEERAKGNILERFSAQQFPDLHSELNLSSLELGDSALYFCASSVDWTSYTEAFFGQGTRLTVV.

This sequence joins TRBV27 and TRBJ1-5; unclear D gene. V gave up 2 bases and J gave up 2 bases, with 10 bases separating them. This CDR3 has 15 amino acids. Germline V gene data show CDR1 as MNHEY and CDR2 as SMNVEV (reference sequence). The CDR3 spells CASSLGPSGNQPQHF. Here the CDR3 DNA reads TGTGCCAGCAGTTTAGGTCCTTCGGGCAATCAGCCCCAGCATTTT.

The chain carries TRBV5-8 and TRBJ2-1, with TRBD2 matching 8 bases. The CDR3 spans 16 residues. V trimming: 8 bases; J trimming: 2 bases; junction bases outside the gene matches: 12. Germline V gives CDR1 SGHTS, CDR2 YDEGEE. Here the CDR3 DNA reads TGTGCCAGAGAAGGCGGGGGGACTCGGGCCTACAATGAGCAGTTCTTC. Translated: CAREGGGTRAYNEQFF.

The chain couples TRBV19 to TRBJ1-1; no reliable D call. In germline, CDR1 is LNHDA, CDR2 SQIVND (reference sequence). CDR3 size: 14 residues. Between the trimmed V and J ends, which lost 0 bases and 3 bases, there was a span of 8 bases. As DNA, the CDR3 is TGTGCCAGTAGTATAGATTCGGTGGACACTGAAGCTTTCTTT. It is translated as CASSIDSVDTEAFF.

This clone was found once. The chain joins TRBV18 to TRBJ1-1, with D possibly matching TRBD1 (5 bases). V was clipped by 2 bases and J by 5 bases, with 15 bases between them. The CDR3 spans 15 residues. Germline-derived CDR1 and CDR2 are KGHSH and LQKENI. The CDR3 bases are TGTGCCAGCTCACCAAGGCGGTCCCGGACAACTGAAGCTTTCTTT. Translation gives CASSPRRSRTTEAFF.

This chain links TRBV14 with TRBJ2-6, with D unclear. The CDR3 covers 15 residues. CDR1 is SGHDN and CDR2 is FVKESK in the germline V gene. The ends were cut back, 2 bases at V and 2 bases at J, with 7 bases in the middle. CDR3 residues: CASSQKSAGANVLTF. DNA for the CDR3: TGTGCCAGCAGCCAAAAGTCCGCTGGGGCCAACGTCCTGACTTTC.

CDR3 amino acids: CASSPEGAEYF. CDR3 nucleotides: TGTGCCAGCAGCCCCGAAGGGGCCGAGTACTTC. V usage is TRBV12-1 and J usage is TRBJ2-7; the D segment call TRBD1 is taken from the table without a DNA check. TRBV12-1 counts as a pseudogene. The CDR3 contains 11 residues.

The J gene is TRBJ2-7, the V gene TRBV7-6; D call uncertain. The length of the CDR3 is 13 residues. Deletions cut 1 base from V and 3 bases from J, with 7 bases between. The germline V gene encodes CDR1 SGHVS and CDR2 FNYEAQ. The CDR3 protein is CASSLGPNYEQYF. The CDR3 DNA is TGTGCCAGCAGCTTAGGGCCGAACTACGAGCAGTACTTC. Based on the CDR3 plus reference TRBV7-6 and TRBJ2-7, the full variable domain is GAGVSQSPRYKVTKRGQDVALRCDPISGHVSLYWYRQALGQGPEFLTYFNYEAQQDKSGLPNDRFSAERPEGSISTLTIQRTEQRDSAMYRCASSLGPNYEQYFGPGTRLTVT.

The chain combines TRBV28 with TRBJ1-5, with unresolved D. Germline V gene sequence: CDR1 MDHEN, CDR2 SYDVKM. V was cut by 5 bases and J by 0 bases, with 14 bases left in between. The CDR3 length is 16 residues. As DNA, the CDR3 is TGTGCCAGCAGTGCAGGCCGGAGATATAGCAATCAGCCCCAGCATTTT. Translating it yields CASSAGRRYSNQPQHF.

This chain joins TRBV5-6 and TRBJ1-4, with D maybe TRBD1 (5 bases). The CDR3 is 15 amino acids. V was shortened by 4 bases and J by 0 bases, with 10 bases between the two germline ends. CDR1 is SGHDT, CDR2 YYEEEE, per germline. Here the CDR3 DNA reads TGTGCCAGCAGCGGTTGGGGGGCAACTAATGAAAAACTGTTTTTT. This gives the protein CASSGWGATNEKLFF.

The chain has TRBV7-9 and TRBJ1-4, with D unresolved. V dropped 7 bases and J dropped 8 bases, with 11 bases sitting between them. CDR3 length: 12 residues. Germline V gives CDR1 SEHNR, CDR2 FQNEAQ (reference sequence). Written as DNA, the CDR3 is TGTGCCAGCACCGGCGAAGAAGAAAAACTGTTTTTT. Translated: CASTGEEEKLFF. The variable domain in full, with the rest retrieved from reference TRBV7-9 and TRBJ1-4, is DTGVSQNPRHKITKRGQNVTFRCDPISEHNRLYWYRQTLGQGPEFLTYFQNEAQLEKSRLLSDRFSAERPKGSFSTLEIQRTEQGDSAMYLCASTGEEEKLFFGSGTQLSVL.

The chain links TRBV9 to TRBJ1-1; D not resolved. CDR1 is SGDLS and CDR2 is YYNGEE in the germline V gene. The CDR3 length is 13 residues. V was shortened by 4 bases and J by 5 bases, with 12 bases between the two germline ends. Here the CDR3 DNA reads TGTGCCAGCAGCTCCTCTGGGGAGACTGAAGCTTTCTTT. Amino acids: CASSSSGETEAFF.

This clone was detected ten times or more. The rearrangement links TRBV4-3 to TRBJ2-1; TRBD2 matches at 7 bases. CDR1 is LGHNA and CDR2 is YSLEER in the germline V gene. The CDR3 sequence is 17 residues long. V shed 1 base, J shed 5 bases, and the junction held 11 bases outside the gene matches. Here the CDR3 reads CASSQVVGLVGDNEQFF. The DNA for the CDR3 is TGCGCCAGCAGCCAAGTCGTCGGACTAGTCGGGGACAATGAGCAGTTCTTC.

The V call is TRBV19, the J call TRBJ1-2, with 7 bases that match TRBD1. The germline V gene has CDR1 LNHDA and CDR2 SQIVND (reference sequence). The CDR3 loop spans 14 amino acids. V lost 3 bases, J lost 6 bases, and 7 bases stayed unmatched. The DNA of the CDR3 is TGTGCCAGTAGTATGGGCAGGGGGATAAATGGCTACACCTTC. Its translation is CASSMGRGINGYTF.

The V call is TRBV6-2 or TRBV6-3, the J call TRBJ1-2; 9 nucleotides agree with TRBD1. The J segment lost 7 bases and the V segment lost 3 bases, leaving 6 bases of the junction unmatched. The CDR3 length is 14 residues. Looked up from germline, CDR1 is MNHEY and CDR2 is SVGEGT. The CDR3 loop reads CASSYSGTGTGYTF. The CDR3 bases are TGTGCCAGCAGTTATTCCGGGACAGGGACTGGCTACACCTTC.

V is TRBV27 and J is TRBJ2-7; no clear D. Trimming stripped 3 bases from V and 0 bases from J, with 6 bases between. The CDR3 totals 13 residues. Germline lookup yields CDR1 MNHEY and CDR2 SMNVEV (reference sequence). CDR3 sequence: CASSFTGSYEQYF. CDR3 DNA sequence: TGTGCCAGCAGTTTCACGGGCTCCTACGAGCAGTACTTC.

V gene TRBV5-5 combines with J gene TRBJ2-2; D perhaps matches TRBD2 (5 bases). Trimming stripped 1 base from V and 4 bases from J, with 11 bases between. The CDR3 runs to 15 residues. Germline lookup yields CDR1 SGHKS and CDR2 YYEKEE (reference sequence). Here the CDR3 reads CASSLLALVTGELFF. CDR3 coding DNA: TGTGCCAGCAGCTTGTTGGCACTAGTCACCGGGGAGCTGTTTTTT.

The chain joins TRBV27 to TRBJ2-1; 9 positions match TRBD2. CDR3 length: 19 residues. V was clipped by 5 bases and J by 6 bases; unmatched bases: 20. CDR1 is MNHEY, CDR2 SMNVEV, per germline (reference sequence). CDR3 nucleotide sequence: TGTGCCAGCAGTCCCCGGGGCCTAGCGGGGCACTCCGTAGGCAATGAGCAGTTCTTC. This sequence encodes CASSPRGLAGHSVGNEQFF.

The V gene is TRBV30, the J gene TRBJ2-1; D not resolved. CDR3 length equals 14 residues. V shed 1 base and J shed 1 base, with 8 bases lying between them. The V gene's germline CDR1 is GTSNPN and CDR2 SVGIG (reference sequence). CDR3 DNA sequence: TGTGCCTGGAGTGCCGTGGGGTCCTACAATGAGCAGTTCTTC. Translating it yields CAWSAVGSYNEQFF.

The J gene is TRBJ2-7, the V gene TRBV5-6; no firm D call. Germline V gives CDR1 SGHDT, CDR2 YYEEEE. The CDR3 totals 14 residues. Trimming cost V 0 bases and J 2 bases, with 9 bases left between them. CDR3 protein: CASSLGQLPYEQYF. CDR3 DNA: TGTGCCAGCAGCTTGGGGCAGCTACCCTACGAGCAGTACTTC.

This clone has a handful of counts. The chain carries TRBV28 and TRBJ1-2, with 10 positions matching TRBD1. CDR3 size: 16 residues. J was trimmed by 4 bases and V by 2 bases; bases with no gene match: 7. Per the germline V gene, CDR1 is MDHEN and CDR2 is SYDVKM. The CDR3 sequence is CASSLQGTGDRYGYTF. CDR3 DNA: TGTGCCAGCAGTTTACAAGGGACAGGGGACCGCTATGGCTACACCTTC.

The chain is built from TRBV14 and TRBJ1-1; D unclear. CDR3 length equals 13 residues. Trimming cost V 6 bases and J 3 bases, with 11 bases left between them. Germline V gene sequence: CDR1 SGHDN, CDR2 FVKESK. The CDR3 nucleotides read TGTGCCAGCAGGGAGATGGGCGACACTGAAGCTTTCTTT. This sequence encodes CASREMGDTEAFF.